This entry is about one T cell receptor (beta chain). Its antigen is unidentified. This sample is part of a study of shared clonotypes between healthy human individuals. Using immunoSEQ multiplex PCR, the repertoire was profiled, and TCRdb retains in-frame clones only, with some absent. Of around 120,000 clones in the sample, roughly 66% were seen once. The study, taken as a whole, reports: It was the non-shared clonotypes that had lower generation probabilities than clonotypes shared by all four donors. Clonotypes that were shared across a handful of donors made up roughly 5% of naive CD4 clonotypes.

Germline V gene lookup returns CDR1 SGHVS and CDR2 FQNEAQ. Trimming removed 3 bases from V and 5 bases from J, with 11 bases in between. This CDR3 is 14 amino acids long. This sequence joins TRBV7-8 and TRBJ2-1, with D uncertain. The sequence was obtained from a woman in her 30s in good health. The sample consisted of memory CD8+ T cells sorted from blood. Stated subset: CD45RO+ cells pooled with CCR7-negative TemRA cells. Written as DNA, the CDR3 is TGTGCCAGCAGCTTTGGGGTTTACCACAATGAGCAGTTCTTC. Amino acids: CASSFGVYHNEQFF. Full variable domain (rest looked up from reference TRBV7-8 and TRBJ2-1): GAGVSQSPRYKVAKRGQDVALRCDPISGHVSLFWYQQALGQGPEFLTYFQNEAQLDKSGLPSDRFFAERPEGSVSTLKIQRTQQEDSAVYLCASSFGVYHNEQFFGPGTRLTVL.